Below are 26 T cell receptor beta chains sequenced from a single sample in a study of T-cell memory formation after mild COVID-19. TCRdb re-derived calls from the 5' RACE reads in MiXCR, one entry per CDR3 protein. The sample has about 340,000 distinct CDR3 sequences; roughly 19% are singletons. Sequencing used PBMCs or a T cell subset sorted from them (not recorded which). The receptors originated from a man aged 18 to 29 who had mild COVID-19 (a few samples of this study predate the infection). Cell type and time point are not known.

The rearrangement uses TRBV4-3 and TRBJ2-1; TRBD2 matches at 9 bases. Per germline, CDR1 LGHNA and CDR2 YSLEER. Trimming took 3 bases from V and 4 from J; bases not matched to a gene: 10. This CDR3 is built from 17 residues. CDR3 sequence (DNA): TGCGCCAGCAGCCAGGGACCGACTAGCGGACGATACAATGAGCAGTTCTTC. This gives the protein CASSQGPTSGRYNEQFF.

In DNA form, the CDR3 reads TGTGCCAGCAGTTCGGTGGCTTGGGGCTACACCTTC. Translated: CASSSVAWGYTF. The chain uses TRBV12-3 or TRBV12-4 and TRBJ1-2; D gene ambiguous. This CDR3 region has 12 residues. Trimming pared 4 bases from V and 8 bases from J, leaving 11 bases between.

In this sample, this clonotype turned up many times. The chain has TRBV5-1 and TRBJ1-6; D is unclear. This CDR3 is built from 15 residues. V was pared by 6 bases and J by 7 bases, with 17 bases between. Germline CDR1 is SGHRS and CDR2 is YFSETQ. The CDR3: CASTGQVGENSPLHF. The CDR3 DNA reads as TGCGCCAGCACTGGGCAGGTCGGAGAGAATTCACCCCTCCACTTT.

This sequence joins TRBV6-5 and TRBJ2-3; 7 nucleotides agree with TRBD1. J lost 1 base, V lost 6 bases, and 4 bases had no gene match. The germline gives CDR1 MNHEY, CDR2 SVGAGI. The CDR3 has 14 residues. The CDR3: CASSRQGGTDTQYF. Here the CDR3 DNA reads TGTGCCAGCAGCCGACAGGGAGGCACAGATACGCAGTATTTT.

The J gene is TRBJ1-2, the V gene TRBV28, with no clear D. CDR1 MDHEN and CDR2 SYDVKM come from the germline V gene. The CDR3 extends over 14 amino acids. V gave up 5 bases and J gave up 5 bases, with 15 bases separating them. CDR3 nucleotide sequence: TGTGCCAGCAGTCCTCACGGGAGGGATTATGGCTACACCTTC. Translated: CASSPHGRDYGYTF.

V gene TRBV7-9 combines with J gene TRBJ1-4; 7 nucleotides agree with TRBD1. The CDR3 sequence is 15 residues long. CDR1 and CDR2 from the germline V gene are SEHNR and FQNEAQ (reference sequence). V dropped 8 bases and J dropped 1; count of bases not matched to a gene: 7. Written as DNA, the CDR3 is TGTGCCAGCCGCAGACAGGGTGGAACTAATGAAAAACTGTTTTTT. Amino acids: CASRRQGGTNEKLFF.

This clonotype was observed a single time. The genes are TRBV11-2 and TRBJ1-3; D remains unclear. Trimming left V 5 bases short and J 2 bases short, with 16 bases between. The CDR3 is 16 amino acids. Germline CDR1 is SGHAT and CDR2 is FQNNGV. The CDR3 is CASSPLRGRTGNTIYF. Written as DNA, the CDR3 is TGTGCCAGCAGCCCCTTGCGAGGGCGGACTGGAAACACCATATATTTT.

This sequence joins TRBV9 and TRBJ1-2; possibly TRBD1 for D (6 bases). CDR3 length equals 15 residues. Trimming removed 0 bases at V and 3 bases at J, with 12 bases between. CDR1 is SGDLS, CDR2 YYNGEE, per germline. CDR3 DNA sequence: TGTGCCAGCAGCGTAGAGATAGGGGGGGACTATGGCTACACCTTC. As protein: CASSVEIGGDYGYTF.

This clonotype was recorded a few times. V is TRBV4-1 and J is TRBJ2-7; TRBD1 matches at 7 bases. This CDR3 region has 13 residues. V lost 6 bases to trimming and J lost 5 bases; unmatched junction nucleotides: 7. Per the germline V gene, CDR1 is MGHRA and CDR2 is YSYEKL. The CDR3 protein is CASSPTGVHEQYF. DNA for the CDR3: TGCGCCAGCAGTCCAACAGGGGTCCACGAGCAGTACTTC.

The chain is built from TRBV20-1 and TRBJ2-5; 10 bases map to TRBD2. The CDR3 loop spans 13 amino acids. Unmatched junction bases numbered 5, after V lost 5 bases and J lost 5 bases. Per germline, CDR1 DFQATT and CDR2 SNEGSKA (reference sequence). The CDR3 sequence: CSAERGGRETQYF. CDR3 bases: TGCAGTGCTGAGCGGGGGGGCCGGGAGACCCAGTACTTC.

This clonotype was recorded a few times. The CDR3 nucleotides are TGTGCCAGCAGTCAAGCCGGGGCGCGATACGAGCAGTACGTC. Protein sequence: CASSQAGARYEQYV. The chain couples TRBV28 to TRBJ2-7, with D perhaps assigned TRBD1 or TRBD2 (5 bases each). V shed 5 bases and J shed 4 bases, with 15 bases lying between them. The CDR3 covers 14 residues. Germline CDR1 reads MDHEN; CDR2 reads SYDVKM.

On this clonotype: At one end the junction does not follow the germline gene, possibly because of a read error. The chain links TRBV6-1 to TRBJ1-5, with TRBD1 matching 7 bases. CDR3 length equals 17 residues. CDR1 and CDR2 (germline): MNHNS, SASEGT. CDR3: CASSDSRTGYFNQPQHF. The CDR3 DNA reads TGTGCAAGCAGTGATTCTCGGACAGGTTACTTCAATCAGCCCCAGCATTTT.

Only a few counts were recorded for this clonotype. The rearrangement links TRBV25-1 to TRBJ1-6; 8 positions agree with TRBD1. V lost 8 bases to trimming and J lost 7 bases; unmatched junction nucleotides: 1. This CDR3 spans 12 amino acids. Germline assignment: CDR1 MGHDK and CDR2 SYGVNS. CDR3 nucleotides: TGTGCCAGCCGACAGGGGAATTCACCCCTCCACTTT. Translating gives CASRQGNSPLHF.

The table lists this clonotype with a few counts. V is TRBV9 and J is TRBJ1-1; D gene ambiguous. The V gene lost 0 bases and the J gene lost 3 bases, with 15 bases spanning the gap. The CDR3 extends over 16 amino acids. Germline V gives CDR1 SGDLS, CDR2 YYNGEE. This CDR3 reads CASSVVQAGWDTEAFF. As DNA, the CDR3 is TGTGCCAGCAGCGTAGTCCAGGCAGGTTGGGACACTGAAGCTTTCTTT.

This clonotype was counted many times. The chain combines TRBV21-1 with TRBJ2-7; the tabulated D call, TRBD1, remains unverified against the DNA. TRBV21-1 is flagged as a pseudogene. The length of the CDR3 is 16 residues. CDR3 nucleotide sequence: TGTGCCAGCAGCAAAGATCGGGAACGGATGACCTACGAGCAGTACGTC. This sequence encodes CASSKDRERMTYEQYV.

The chain recombines TRBV28 with TRBJ2-2, with 9 bases fitting TRBD2. Germline V CDR1 and CDR2: MDHEN, SYDVKM. The CDR3 is 15 residues long. Unmatched junction bases numbered 3, after V lost 6 bases and J lost 1 base. This CDR3 reads CASSRTSENTGELFF. In DNA form, the CDR3 reads TGTGCCAGCAGCCGGACTAGCGAGAACACCGGGGAGCTGTTTTTT.

In its sample, this clonotype was seen a few times. The chain links TRBV12-3 or TRBV12-4 to TRBJ1-2; 7 bases agree with TRBD1. Trimming took 2 bases from V and 2 from J; bases not matched to a gene: 2. The length of the CDR3 is 14 residues. The CDR3 DNA sequence: TGTGCCAGCAGTTTAAAAGGGGGCAACTATGGCTACACCTTC. The encoded protein is CASSLKGGNYGYTF.

The chain couples TRBV12-3 or TRBV12-4 to TRBJ2-5, with no clear D. The CDR3 runs to 12 residues. Trimming cost V 4 bases and J 4 bases, with 7 bases left between them. The CDR3 region has the DNA TGTGCCAGCAGTTCGGCGGTAGAGACCCAGTACTTC. Encoded protein: CASSSAVETQYF.

The J gene is TRBJ2-3, the V gene TRBV14; the D is unclear. V dropped 4 bases and J dropped 4 bases, with 6 bases sitting between them. CDR3 length: 12 residues. CDR1 and CDR2 from the germline V gene are SGHDN and FVKESK. The CDR3 is CASSPLPDTQYF. The CDR3 bases are TGTGCCAGCAGCCCCCTGCCAGATACGCAGTATTTT.

The CDR3 region is CASSYTRISTVYSGANVLTF. DNA for the CDR3: TGTGCCAGCAGTTACACGCGGATCTCGACAGTTTACTCTGGGGCCAACGTCCTGACTTTC. J is TRBJ2-6 and V is TRBV6-2 or TRBV6-3, with TRBD1 as a possible D gene (5 bases). V lost 2 bases and J lost 0, with 20 bases in between. Germline CDR1 MNHEY, CDR2 SVGEGT. The CDR3 extends over 20 amino acids.

This clonotype was detected only a few times. The rearrangement uses TRBV28 and TRBJ1-4; 8 positions match TRBD1. CDR3 length equals 15 residues. Germline values: CDR1 MDHEN, CDR2 SYDVKM. V lost 6 bases, J lost 3 bases, and 6 bases stayed unmatched. The CDR3 is CASSGIQGANEKLFF. The CDR3 DNA is TGTGCCAGCAGCGGGATACAGGGGGCTAATGAAAAACTGTTTTTT.

A single count supports this clonotype. The rearrangement uses TRBV7-8 and TRBJ1-1; D is uncertain. Trimming removed 6 bases at V and 3 bases at J, with 14 bases between. Per the germline V gene, CDR1 is SGHVS and CDR2 is FQNEAQ. This CDR3 has 14 amino acids. CDR3 bases: TGTGCCAGCAGACCCTTTACATCGGACACTGAAGCTTTCTTT. Translated: CASRPFTSDTEAFF.

The chain is built from TRBV5-6 and TRBJ2-7; D is possibly TRBD1 (6 bases). With 3 bases removed from V and 11 bases from J, the gap between germline ends came to 18 bases. Germline V gene lookup returns CDR1 SGHDT and CDR2 YYEEEE. This CDR3 region has 13 residues. The CDR3 reads CASSSGERTVKYV. CDR3 bases: TGTGCCAGCAGCTCCGGCGAGCGGACAGTTAAGTACGTC.

The genes are TRBV10-3 and TRBJ1-1; D is unresolved. The CDR3 is made up of 12 amino acids. Germline values: CDR1 ENHRY, CDR2 SYGVKD. V lost 3 bases, J lost 5 bases, and 7 bases lay in between. CDR3 amino acids: CAISDVGTEAFF. The CDR3 DNA reads as TGTGCCATCAGTGATGTGGGAACTGAAGCTTTCTTT.

The genes are TRBV7-2 and TRBJ2-5; 7 nucleotides agree with TRBD2. Trimming removed 5 bases from V and 5 bases from J; junction bases left unmatched: 8. CDR3 length equals 14 residues. Germline V gives CDR1 SGHTA, CDR2 FQGNSA. The CDR3 nucleotides read TGTGCCAGCAGCCCTCAGGATAGCGGGGAGACCCAGTACTTC. This gives the protein CASSPQDSGETQYF.

This chain joins TRBV4-3 and TRBJ2-7; D may be TRBD1 (5 bases). This CDR3 has 14 amino acids. CDR1 and CDR2 (germline): LGHNA, YSLEER. Trimming removed 0 bases at V and 6 bases at J, with 12 bases between. The CDR3 nucleotides read TGCGCCAGCAGCCAAGATTTGAGTCAGGGCGAGCAGTACTTC. Its translation: CASSQDLSQGEQYF.